These T cell receptor beta chains were read from a single sample in a study of early T cells in non-severe SARS-CoV-2 infection. Each CDR3 protein is one row after TCRdb ran MiXCR on the 5' RACE reads. There are 90,000 or so distinct CDR3 sequences in the sample; just under 15% occur only once, and about 5.5% lies in the top ten. Sequenced input: whole blood. Every receptor here comes from an adult who was a healthcare worker with PCR-confirmed SARS-CoV-2 infection or an uninfected control (not recorded which). Both conserved end residues are trimmed from each CDR3. Rows may omit the clone size; those that give it use once, few, many or a size class.

size | V | CDR3
many | TRBV5-1 | ASSLRPGTSGSSYEQY
few | TRBV7-6 | ASSPRRLSGANVLT
few | TRBV6-6 | ASRKTGEETQY
few | TRBV7-9 | ASSASGTGSEAF
many | TRBV28 | ASSAYREKSPQPQH
. | TRBV7-9 | ASSSRSGLTVVDEQY
. | TRBV28 | ASSQQY
few | TRBV27 | ASSSNGNSPLH
. | TRBV6-2/TRBV6-3 | ASSYRKGTDTQY
. | TRBV11-2 | ASSAAGSTWGDTQY
. | TRBV7-2 | ASSRAPPSPLH
. | TRBV28 | AGTISSEFTDTQY
. | TRBV29-1 | SAVKSMEQF
. | TRBV7-9 | ASSLASAPSTDTQY
few | TRBV6-6 | ASSYPAGTYEQY
. | TRBV12-3/TRBV12-4 | ASSLMSSGGEQY
. | TRBV6-6 | ASRQRTSAYNEQF
. | TRBV5-1 | ASSLFQGSGSEQY
few | TRBV20-1 | SPSQGRLNQPQH
few | TRBV29-1 | STGLAGVREQF
few | TRBV9 | ASSGAGNTYEQY
few | TRBV20-1 | SARTLRLQAGFSYNEQF
few | TRBV12-3/TRBV12-4 | ASSFGGRAGELF
few | TRBV5-1 | ASSPDSAKNIQY
. | TRBV2 | ASSGYSRAHHANTQY
. | TRBV30 | AWSVWGTGELF
. | TRBV29-1 | SVGLVLAGGQNTGELF
few | TRBV5-1 | ASIKEGQVTDTQY
few | TRBV6-5 | ASHGVEAF
. | TRBV24-1 | ATSDTGATYNEQF
few | TRBV14 | ASSPYKWLENEQF
. | TRBV7-8 | ASSERGPQPGELF
few | TRBV5-4 | ASSGLDRGETQY
few | TRBV12-3/TRBV12-4 | ASSWGRSGQETQY
. | TRBV25-1 | ASGPGLVSYNEQF
. | TRBV6-2/TRBV6-3 | ASSWTLLNTEAF
many | TRBV5-1 | ASSFGLDQETQY
few | TRBV2 | ASGSGSSYNEQF
few | TRBV12-3/TRBV12-4 | ASSRAGAGYEQY
. | TRBV7-9 | ASSLAGVTGELF
. | TRBV19 | ASSISGTSYEQY
few | TRBV7-9 | ASSFGGAYNEQF
. | TRBV21-1 | ASSKGLGLNEKLF
. | TRBV7-9 | ASSLTHTEAF
. | TRBV20-1 | SASQGGNQPQH
. | TRBV6-2/TRBV6-3 | ATTREGAKTGELF
few | TRBV28 | ASRSPEGSVAGELF
. | TRBV20-1 | SAIAGAGGETQY
. | TRBV6-5 | ASSYGTGDPDPSYNEQF
few | TRBV13 | ASSLRQAIYEQY
few | TRBV29-1 | SVRKQWNSYEQY
many | TRBV10-3 | AISDGGAETQY
. | TRBV9 | ASSQGRTGLC
. | TRBV28 | AGRSPGAGEKLF